This TCR beta chain originates from a study of T cell responses to AZD1222 COVID-19 vaccine. In germline, CDR1 is MNHEY, CDR2 SMNVEV (reference sequence). This CDR3 has 15 amino acids. V was shortened by 5 bases and J by 2 bases, with 16 bases between the two germline ends. Clones were sequenced by immunoSEQ multiplex PCR, and TCRdb holds only the in-frame ones, with some missing. The profile shows some 98,000 clones, almost 90% of them singletons. The chain uses TRBV27 and TRBJ2-7, with a tentative D call TRBD2 (5 bases). Sequencing used peripheral blood, obtained 28 days after the second AZD1222 dose. This receptor was taken from an adult who received the AZD1222 COVID-19 vaccine. CDR3 residues: CASSQFAGLAYEQYF. CDR3 DNA: TGTGCCAGCAGTCAGTTTGCGGGCCTCGCCTACGAGCAGTACTTC.